This TCR beta chain is drawn from a study of blood T cells in healthy people across ages. The second PCR ran 7 to 11 cycles with a sample-barcoded 5' primer and J-beta primers. Each sample provided no less than 3 million CDR3-containing paired-end reads. TCRdb reprocessed the 5' RACE reads with MiXCR, giving one entry per CDR3 protein. This repertoire shows 550,000 to 800,000 distinct CDR3 sequences, 21% found once; its top ten account for 3.5% to 4%. This clonotype was detected only a few times. Samples had at least 6 million PBMCs isolated from them. The V end was cut by 1 base, the J end by 4 bases, with 13 bases between. Germline values: CDR1 DFQATT, CDR2 SNEGSKA (reference sequence). CDR3 length equals 14 residues.

J is TRBJ1-2 and V is TRBV20-1, with a possible D match to TRBD1 (6 bases). Sequenced input: blood. The receptor was isolated from a man in his sixties or seventies in good health. CDR3 sequence reads: CSARVIGGIYGYTF. Here the CDR3 DNA reads TGCAGTGCTAGAGTCATAGGGGGTATCTATGGCTACACCTTC.